Reported below is one T cell receptor (beta chain). This sample was included in a study of blood T cell repertoires in COVID-19. Across the study: Spain, Italy and the United States supplied samples that represented acute and convalescent COVID-19. PBMCs, B-cell-depleted T cells, or T cells were the source of the cDNA or gDNA that made up the material.

Those who participated ranged in age from roughly 18 to 89 years and resided in around 22 US areas. Cohorts were based on clinical histories the participants reported. Germline CDR1 is WSHSY and CDR2 is SAAADI. CDR3 length: 15 residues. V dropped 11 bases and J dropped 0 bases, with 14 bases sitting between them. Here immunoSEQ multiplex PCR was the method, and the copy in TCRdb shows in-frame clones only, minus some. The sample yields around 260,000 clones, about 86% seen once. The sample taken for sequencing was PBMCs or T cells enriched from blood (not recorded which). The J gene is TRBJ1-6, the V gene TRBV10-2; D remains unclear. This receptor was taken from a man younger than 45 with acute COVID-19. This CDR3 is CAAGGRRSYNSPLHF. CDR3 coding DNA: TGCGCCGCCGGCGGGAGGCGCTCCTATAATTCACCCCTCCACTTT.